These T cell receptor beta chains were read from a single sample in a study of vaccination and CD4 T cells after COVID-19. These receptors' antigens are unknown. TCRdb re-called the PCR reads through MiXCR, storing one row per CDR3 protein. The table has about 19,000 distinct CDR3 sequences, approximately 33% seen once. The sequencing sample was made of cultured CD4+ T cells from blood. The receptors here all came from a human donor with COVID-19. The CDR3 runs from the conserved cysteine through the conserved F or W. A D gene is named only where the DNA matches it firmly. Part of the rows lack a size; the others show once, few, many or a class for expanded clones.

CDR3nt	CDR3aa	abundance	d_gene	j_gene	v_gene
TGTGCCAGCAGCCCCCTAGCGACCTCCTACAATGAGCAGTTCTTC	CASSPLATSYNEQFF	.	.	TRBJ2-1	TRBV11-3
TGTGCCAGCAGCTATATTGGGTTGAGGGTGACTGAAGCTTTCTTT	CASSYIGLRVTEAFF	.	.	TRBJ1-1	TRBV6-1
TGTGCCAGCAGTCGCGCATCGCCGCTTGGTTCCACCGGGGAGCTGTTTTTT	CASSRASPLGSTGELFF	.	.	TRBJ2-2	TRBV12-3/TRBV12-4
TGTGCCAGCAGTGAAGCGAGGGGGTCCCAAGAGACCCAGTACTTC	CASSEARGSQETQYF	.	.	TRBJ2-5	TRBV6-1
TGTGCTAGCCAACAGGGCCACTCTGGAAACACCATATATTTT	CASQQGHSGNTIYF	.	.	TRBJ1-3	TRBV12-3/TRBV12-4
TGTGCCTCCGCAGACAGGGGGAATTCACCCCTCCACTTT	CASADRGNSPLHF	few	TRBD1	TRBJ1-6	TRBV19
TGTGCCAGCGGGGGACAGGGCAACACCGGGGAGCTGTTTTTT	CASGGQGNTGELFF	.	TRBD1	TRBJ2-2	TRBV9
TGTGCCGCCCGAGCGCAGGGCGGGGTGAAAGCTTTCTTT	CAARAQGGVKAFF	.	.	TRBJ1-1	TRBV6-1
TGTGCCAGCAGTTACCGATCCGAAGTTACTAATTCACCCCTCCACTTT	CASSYRSEVTNSPLHF	medium-sized	.	TRBJ1-6	TRBV6-5
TGTGCCAGCAGCCCACACCAGATTAGCGGGGGAGCCAAAAACATTCAGTACTTC	CASSPHQISGGAKNIQYF	.	TRBD2	TRBJ2-4	TRBV7-9
TGCAGTGCTAGGGGTCTAGCCTACGAGCAGTACTTC	CSARGLAYEQYF	.	.	TRBJ2-7	TRBV20-1
TGTGCCAGCTCCGGATCGGAGACCCAGTACTTC	CASSGSETQYF	.	.	TRBJ2-5	TRBV2
TGTGCCAGCAGCTTTAGGCCGAATAGCAATCAGCCCCAGCATTTT	CASSFRPNSNQPQHF	once	.	TRBJ1-5	TRBV5-6
TGTGCCAGCAGCTACGGGACAGGGGGGCCCGACTCCTACGAGCAGTACTTC	CASSYGTGGPDSYEQYF	.	TRBD1	TRBJ2-7	TRBV6-2/TRBV6-3
TGTGCCAGCGCCGGCCTAGCGACGGGAGATACGCAGTATTTT	CASAGLATGDTQYF	.	.	TRBJ2-3	TRBV11-2
TGCAGTGCCAAGACAGGGACTCAGCCCCAGCATTTT	CSAKTGTQPQHF	.	TRBD1	TRBJ1-5	TRBV20-1
TGTGCCAGCACCTTGGGACAGGGAAGGAGTACAGATACGCAGTATTTT	CASTLGQGRSTDTQYF	few	TRBD1	TRBJ2-3	TRBV11-3
TGTGCCAGCAGTTACCCACCGGATGAGCAGTTCTTC	CASSYPPDEQFF	.	.	TRBJ2-1	TRBV27